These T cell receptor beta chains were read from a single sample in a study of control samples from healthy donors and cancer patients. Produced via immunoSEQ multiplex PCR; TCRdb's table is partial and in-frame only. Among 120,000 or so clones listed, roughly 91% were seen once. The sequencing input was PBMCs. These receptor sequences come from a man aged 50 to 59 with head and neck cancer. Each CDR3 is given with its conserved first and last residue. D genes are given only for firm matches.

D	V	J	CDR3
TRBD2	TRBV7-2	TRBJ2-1	CASSLRLAGGYNEQFF
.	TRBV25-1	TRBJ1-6	CASRKQGSGSPLHF
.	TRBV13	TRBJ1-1	CASNNRRELNTEAFF
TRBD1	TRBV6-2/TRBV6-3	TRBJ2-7	CASSYRSHRGSSYEQYF
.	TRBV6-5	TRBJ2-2	CASTRREVFGELFF
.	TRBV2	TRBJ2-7	CASSEGHEQYF
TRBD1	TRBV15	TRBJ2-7	CATDRGDGDEQYF
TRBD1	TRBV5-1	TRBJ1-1	CASSLDYGTGGMNTEAFF
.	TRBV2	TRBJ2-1	CASSHRAGQRNEQFF
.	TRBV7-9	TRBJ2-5	CASSPGVQETQYF
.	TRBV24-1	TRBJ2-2	CATSGRLNTGELFF
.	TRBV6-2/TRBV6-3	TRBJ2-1	CASSLAGSYNEQFF
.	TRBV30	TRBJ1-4	CAWSVDGPGKLFF
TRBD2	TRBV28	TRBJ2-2	CASTPPLGGGGALTGELFF
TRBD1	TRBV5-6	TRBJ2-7	CASSLYKTGAYEQYF
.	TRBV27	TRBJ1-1	CASSLELNTEAFF
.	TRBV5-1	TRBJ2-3	CASSLNGGRTESTDTQYF
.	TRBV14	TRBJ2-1	CASSPRRQGFYIEQFF
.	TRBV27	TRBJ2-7	CASSLKGSSYEQYF
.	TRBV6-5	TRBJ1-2	CASSYLRTANYGYTF
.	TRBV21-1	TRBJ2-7	CASSKAKSRTGGVSYEQYF
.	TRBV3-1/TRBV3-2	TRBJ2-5	CASSTRAETQYF
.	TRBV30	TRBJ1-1	CAWYRGRLNTEAFF
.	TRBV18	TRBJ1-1	CASSPPNSGTVNTEAFF
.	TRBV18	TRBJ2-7	CASSPPDQSYEQYF
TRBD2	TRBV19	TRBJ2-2	CASKISGGHQTGELFF
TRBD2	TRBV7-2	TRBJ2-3	CASSPSAGGGDTQYF
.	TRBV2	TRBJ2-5	CASSESPSHIRETQYF
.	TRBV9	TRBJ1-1	CASSRQAVGTEAFF
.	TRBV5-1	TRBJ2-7	CASSLDSKNYEQYF
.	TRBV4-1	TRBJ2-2	CASSLGTQFTGELFF
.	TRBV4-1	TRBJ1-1	CASSQGLLNTEAFF
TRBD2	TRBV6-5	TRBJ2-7	CASRDGGSYEQYF
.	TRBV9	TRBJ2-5	CASSVSQGRETQYF
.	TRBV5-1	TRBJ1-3	CASSFENTIYF
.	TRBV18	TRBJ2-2	CASSLNTGELFF
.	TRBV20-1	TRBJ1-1	CSASPPGRTEAFF
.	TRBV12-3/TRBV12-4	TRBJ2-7	CASTPGYEQYF
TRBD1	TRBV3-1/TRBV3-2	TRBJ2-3	CASSPGQGTQYF
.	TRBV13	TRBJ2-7	CASSLGTGREQYF
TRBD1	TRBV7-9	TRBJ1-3	CASTYRTGFSSGNTIYF
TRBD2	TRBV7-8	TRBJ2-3	CASSNGGGDLTDTQYF
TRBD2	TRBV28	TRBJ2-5	CASSPARGGGQETQYF
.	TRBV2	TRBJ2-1	CASSGRQWSNEQFF
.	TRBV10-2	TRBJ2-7	CASTGDVSGYEQYF
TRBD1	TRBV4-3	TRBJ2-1	CASRPGTGYHNEQFF
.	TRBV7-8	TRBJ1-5	CASSTRGGAGSQPQHF
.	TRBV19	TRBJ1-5	CASSKWASPPIQPQHF
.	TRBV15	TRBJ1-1	CATSRDRGRNTEAFF
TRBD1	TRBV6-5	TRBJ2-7	CASSLTGESYEQYF
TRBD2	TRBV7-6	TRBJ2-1	CASSLGASGGAGEQFF
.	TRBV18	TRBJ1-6	CASSPLKTGVGSPLHF